What follows is one TCR beta chain and its context. Its specificity is not known. The source of the sample is a study of shared clonotypes between healthy human individuals. Study results and caveats: Among non-shared clonotypes, generation probabilities were lower than among those shared by all four donors.

The repertoire was sequenced with immunoSEQ multiplex PCR; TCRdb's copy has only in-frame clones and lacks some. The sample includes about 1.5 million clones, 95% to 99% of them seen just once. CDR3 length: 12 amino acids. Per germline, CDR1 MNHEY and CDR2 SVGAGI. V lost 6 bases to trimming and J lost 8 bases; unmatched junction nucleotides: 4. The V gene is TRBV6-5, the J gene TRBJ1-2; 9 bases agree with TRBD1. The sequenced sample consisted of naive CD4+ T cells sorted from blood. Subset here: CD45RA+ positively selected. This sequence was found in a man between 25 and 39 years old in good health. For the CDR3, the DNA is TGTGCCAGCAGGGGACAGGGACGGGGCTACACCTTC. This gives the protein CASRGQGRGYTF.